This T cell receptor beta chain was obtained from a study of T cell responses to AZD1222 COVID-19 vaccine. Study-wide points: Clonal diversity was possibly underestimated; the donors were predominantly white British and more often female.

Notes on this clone: Its cognate antigen is unknown.

The repertoire was sequenced with immunoSEQ multiplex PCR; TCRdb's copy has only in-frame clones and lacks some. Among approximately 60,000 clones listed, approximately 86% were seen once. The CDR3 has 14 residues. J gave up 3 bases and V 1 base, and 3 bases lay outside the gene matches. The germline V gene encodes CDR1 MNHEY and CDR2 SMNVEV (reference sequence). The source is an adult in good health. The sequencing used peripheral blood, collected on day 0 of AZD1222 vaccination. The rearrangement uses TRBV27 and TRBJ2-7, with TRBD2 matching 7 bases. The chain's CDR3 is CASSLWGGGYEQYF. CDR3 in DNA: TGTGCCAGCAGTTTATGGGGCGGGGGCTACGAGCAGTACTTC.